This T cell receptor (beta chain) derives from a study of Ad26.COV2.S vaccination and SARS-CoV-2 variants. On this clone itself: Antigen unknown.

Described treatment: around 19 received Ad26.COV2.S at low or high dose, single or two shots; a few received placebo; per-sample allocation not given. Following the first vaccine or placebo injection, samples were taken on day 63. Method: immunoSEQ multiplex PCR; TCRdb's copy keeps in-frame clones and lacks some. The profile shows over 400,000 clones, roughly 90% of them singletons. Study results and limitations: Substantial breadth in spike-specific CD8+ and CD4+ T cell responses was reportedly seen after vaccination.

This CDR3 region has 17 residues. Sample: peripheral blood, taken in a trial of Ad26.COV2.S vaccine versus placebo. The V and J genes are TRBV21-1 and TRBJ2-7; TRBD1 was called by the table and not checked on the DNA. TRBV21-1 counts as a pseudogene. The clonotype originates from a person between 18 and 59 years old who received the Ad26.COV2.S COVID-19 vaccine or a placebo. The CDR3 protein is CASRKALGTECPYEQYF. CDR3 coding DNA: TGTGCCAGCAGGAAGGCCCTTGGGACAGAGTGTCCCTACGAGCAGTACTTC.